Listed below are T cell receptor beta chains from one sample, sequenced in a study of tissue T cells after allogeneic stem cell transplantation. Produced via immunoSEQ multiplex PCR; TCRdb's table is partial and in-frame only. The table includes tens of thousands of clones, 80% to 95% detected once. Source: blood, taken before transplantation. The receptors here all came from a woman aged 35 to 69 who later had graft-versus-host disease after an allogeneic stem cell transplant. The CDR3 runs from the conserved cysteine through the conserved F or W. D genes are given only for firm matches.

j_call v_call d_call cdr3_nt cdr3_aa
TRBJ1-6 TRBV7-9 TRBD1 TGTGCCAGCAGGGGGACAGGGGGAGGTTCACCCCTCCACTTT CASRGTGGGSPLHF
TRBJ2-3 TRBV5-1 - TGCGCCAGCAGCTTGGCGCGGGACCTGGATACGCAGTATTTT CASSLARDLDTQYF
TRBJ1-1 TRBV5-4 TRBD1 TGTGCCAGCAGCCCGATACAGGGGGCCAACACTGAAGCTTTCTTT CASSPIQGANTEAFF
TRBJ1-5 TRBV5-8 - TGTGCCAGCAGCCGCCGACAGGTCGGGCAGCCCCAGCATTTT CASSRRQVGQPQHF
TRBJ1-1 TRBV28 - TGTGCCAGCAGCACCCAGCGGGGTGAAGCTTTCTTT CASSTQRGEAFF
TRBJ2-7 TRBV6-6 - TGTGCCAGCAGTCCACGGTGGAGCGCTCGGGACGGACACCTTTACGAGCAGTACTTC CASSPRWSARDGHLYEQYF
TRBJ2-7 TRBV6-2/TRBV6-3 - TGTGCCAGCAGTTGGGACGTCTCCTACGAGCAGTACTTC CASSWDVSYEQYF
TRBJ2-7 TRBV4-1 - TGCGCCAGCAGCCAAGGGCTAGCATACGAGCAGTACTTC CASSQGLAYEQYF
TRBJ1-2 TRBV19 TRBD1 TGTGCCAGTAGTCCCCGGGACAGGTACTATGGCTACACCTTC CASSPRDRYYGYTF
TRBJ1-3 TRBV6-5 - TGTGCCAGCACTTGGGAGCACTCTAATCGGAACACCATATATTTT CASTWEHSNRNTIYF
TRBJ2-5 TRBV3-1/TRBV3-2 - TGTGCCAGCAGCCAAAGCGAGACCCAAGAGACCCAGTACTTC CASSQSETQETQYF
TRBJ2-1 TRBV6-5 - TGTGCCAGCAGGACGGCACGCAACAATGAGCAGTTCTTC CASRTARNNEQFF
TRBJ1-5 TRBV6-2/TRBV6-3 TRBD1 TGTGCCAGCAGTTACCGGACAGGGGGCGAGGGACAGCCCCAGCATTTT CASSYRTGGEGQPQHF
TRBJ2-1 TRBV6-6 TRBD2 TGTGCCAGTAGAGGCGGGAGTGGTAGGCAGTTCTTC CASRGGSGRQFF
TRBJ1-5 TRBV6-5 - TGTGCCAGCGGCATGGCGCGAGGTGTCAATCAGCCCCAGCATTTT CASGMARGVNQPQHF
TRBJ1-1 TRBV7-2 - TGTGCCAGCAGCCCCGGGAGGAGGAAGAACACTGAAGCTTTCTTT CASSPGRRKNTEAFF